The source of this TCR beta chain is a study of control samples from healthy donors and cancer patients. The CDR3 is 15 residues long. Trimming stripped 2 bases from V and 4 bases from J, with 14 bases between. Germline CDR1 reads MNHNS; CDR2 reads SASEGT. Profiled with immunoSEQ multiplex PCR; TCRdb holds only in-frame clones, not every one. The table records 130,000 to 150,000 clones, 80% to 95% of them present only once. The clonotype originates from a man aged 25-40 years in good health. The chain joins TRBV6-1 to TRBJ1-1, with D tentatively TRBD1 (5 bases). Source material: blood. As DNA, the CDR3 is TGTGCCAGCAGTGAAATATGGGGCGCGGGCACTGAAGCTTTCTTT. Residues: CASSEIWGAGTEAFF.